What follows are 27 T cell receptor beta chains derived from one specimen sequenced in a study of cytomegalovirus exposure and HLA in healthy donors. With 60 Vbeta and 13 Jbeta primers, the PCR was carried out. Using immunoSEQ multiplex PCR, the repertoire was profiled, and TCRdb retains in-frame clones only, with some absent. Seen here are approximately 140,000 clones, 60% to 80% observed once, and the top ten hold nearly 5%. The source material was PBMCs. These receptors were taken from a woman aged 45-60 years in good health and CMV-seronegative.

V and J are TRBV13 and TRBJ2-3; 16 bases agree with TRBD2. The CDR3 has 17 residues. V shed 6 bases, J shed 4 bases, and the junction held 7 bases outside the gene matches. Germline V gene data show CDR1 as PRHDT and CDR2 as FYEKMQ (reference sequence). CDR3 sequence (DNA): TGTGCCAGCAGGAGGTTCGGGACTAGCGGGGGGGCAGATACGCAGTATTTT. Translated, it gives CASRRFGTSGGADTQYF.

This chain links TRBV2 with TRBJ1-4; no definite D call. Germline lookup yields CDR1 SNHLY and CDR2 FYNNEI. The CDR3 has 14 residues. Deletions cut 5 bases from V and 6 bases from J, with 13 bases between. The CDR3 coding sequence is TGTGCCAGCAGTTTCCCAGGAGGTGATGAAAAACTGTTTTTT. This sequence encodes CASSFPGGDEKLFF.

This clone turned up a few times. The chain recombines TRBV5-4 with TRBJ2-3, with D tentatively TRBD2 (6 bases). The CDR3 contains 13 residues. Germline loops: CDR1 SGHNT, CDR2 YYREEE (reference sequence). V lost 5 bases to trimming and J lost 6 bases, with 13 bases between them. CDR3 sequence (DNA): TGTGCCAGCAGACTAGCTGTTTCGGATACGCAGTATTTT. It is translated as CASRLAVSDTQYF.

The chain carries TRBV10-3 and TRBJ1-2, with D possibly TRBD1 on 6 matching bases. V dropped 7 bases and J dropped 4 bases, with 13 bases sitting between them. Germline CDR1 reads ENHRY; CDR2 reads SYGVKD. The CDR3 extends over 13 amino acids. The CDR3 bases are TGTGCCATCACCCAGGACAGATCCTATGGCTACACCTTC. It is translated as CAITQDRSYGYTF.

The DNA for the CDR3 is TGTGCCAGCAGGCCTCGGACAGGGATGGATCTGGATACGCAGTATTTT. Its protein is CASRPRTGMDLDTQYF. V usage is TRBV25-1 and J usage is TRBJ2-3; 8 bases fit TRBD1. The CDR3 loop spans 16 amino acids. Germline-derived CDR1 and CDR2 are MGHDK and SYGVNS. The ends lost 6 bases at V and 6 bases at J; junction bases unmatched: 14.

A single count supports this clone. Likely a read error: the CDR3 ends without its conserved phenylalanine or tryptophan. The limits of the CDR3 on the DNA are not certain, so only TCRdb's listed CDR3 is given. The V call is TRBV4-3, the J call TRBJ2-6; the D call TRBD2 from the table was never checked on the DNA. Germline V lookup: CDR1 LGHNA, CDR2 YSLEER. The CDR3 is 9 residues long, ends included. The CDR3 sequence is CASSQDHSG.

This clone came up many times. J is TRBJ2-7 and V is TRBV14, with D perhaps matching TRBD2 (6 bases). Looked up from germline, CDR1 is SGHDN and CDR2 is FVKESK. This CDR3 is built from 17 residues. Deletions cut 0 bases from V and 1 base from J, with 16 bases between. CDR3 DNA: TGTGCCAGCAGCCAAGATACTAGCCCAGGCTATTCCTACGAGCAGTACTTC. It codes for CASSQDTSPGYSYEQYF.

The V and J genes are TRBV6-1 and TRBJ1-5, with 9 bases matching TRBD1. From germline, CDR1 is MNHNS and CDR2 SASEGT. The CDR3 consists of 15 residues. V shed 7 bases, J shed 7 bases, and the junction held 11 bases outside the gene matches. Here the CDR3 DNA reads TGTGCCAGCAATCGGGACAGGGAGGGACGGCAGCCCCAGCATTTT. Protein product: CASNRDREGRQPQHF.

The chain recombines TRBV19 with TRBJ2-2; 10 bases align to TRBD1. The germline V gene has CDR1 LNHDA and CDR2 SQIVND (reference sequence). The V gene end was trimmed by 5 bases and the J gene end by 5 bases; junction bases not matched to a gene: 5. The CDR3 totals 15 residues. Here the CDR3 DNA reads TGTGCCAGTAGTCCGGGACAGGGGAGAACCGGGGAGCTGTTTTTT. As protein: CASSPGQGRTGELFF.

In this sample, this clone turned up many times. The V gene is TRBV7-9, the J gene TRBJ2-7; D might be TRBD1 (6 bases). Trimming removed 1 base from V and 1 base from J, with 14 bases in between. Germline CDR1 and CDR2: SEHNR and FQNEAQ (reference sequence). This CDR3 spans 16 amino acids. In nucleotides, the CDR3 is TGTGCCAGCAGCTTAGTCGAGACAGGAGGATCCTACGAGCAGTACTTC. Its protein product is CASSLVETGGSYEQYF.

The rearrangement links TRBV6-6 to TRBJ1-5, with 8 bases fitting TRBD1. There are 14 residues in the CDR3. Trimming took 6 bases from V and 7 from J; bases not matched to a gene: 8. CDR1 and CDR2 from the germline V gene are MNHNY and SVGAGI (reference sequence). CDR3 loop: CASSRTGRGQPQHF. DNA of the CDR3: TGTGCCAGCAGCCGGACAGGGAGAGGACAGCCCCAGCATTTT.

As DNA, the CDR3 is TGTGCCAGCAGCCAAGCCACAGGGTACTCTGGAAACACCATATATTTT. Translated, it gives CASSQATGYSGNTIYF. The chain joins TRBV14 to TRBJ1-3; perhaps TRBD1 as D (6 bases). The V end lost 1 base, the J end lost 0 bases, and 10 bases lay between the germline ends. The V gene's germline CDR1 is SGHDN and CDR2 FVKESK. The CDR3 extends over 16 amino acids.

The CDR3 loop reads CASSSKQGPPGNTIYF. CDR3 bases: TGTGCCAGCAGCTCCAAACAGGGTCCGCCTGGAAACACCATATATTTT. The V and J genes are TRBV11-2 and TRBJ1-3; D perhaps matches TRBD1 (6 bases). V was cut by 4 bases and J by 2 bases, with 15 bases left in between. From germline, CDR1 is SGHAT and CDR2 FQNNGV. The CDR3 has 16 residues.

As DNA, the CDR3 is TGTGCCATCAGGGGACAGGGGGACACCGGGGAGCTGTTTTTT. This sequence encodes CAIRGQGDTGELFF. V and J are TRBV10-3 and TRBJ2-2; 11 nucleotides match TRBD1. Germline CDR1 is ENHRY and CDR2 is SYGVKD. This CDR3 contains 14 residues. With 6 bases clipped from V and 3 bases from J, the junction kept 0 bases outside the gene matches.

The chain carries TRBV29-1 and TRBJ1-1, with TRBD1 as a possible D gene (6 bases). Germline V gives CDR1 SQVTM, CDR2 ANQGSEA. V was pared by 6 bases and J by 3 bases, with 11 bases between. The CDR3 is 12 residues long. The CDR3 sequence is CSVGDKHTEAFF. CDR3 DNA: TGCAGCGTGGGGGACAAACACACTGAAGCTTTCTTT.

The chain uses TRBV29-1 and TRBJ2-3, with D maybe TRBD2 (6 bases). Trimming took off 6 bases at V and 0 bases at J, with 19 bases between the two ends. From germline, CDR1 is SQVTM and CDR2 ANQGSEA. The CDR3 is made up of 16 amino acids. CDR3 sequence: CSVPSSGLASTDTQYF. CDR3 nucleotides: TGCAGCGTCCCTTCCTCGGGACTGGCTAGCACAGATACGCAGTATTTT.

This clone came up a few times. The chain links TRBV18 to TRBJ2-3; 10 nucleotides align to TRBD1. The CDR3 totals 16 residues. Trimming at V came to 5 bases and at J to 4 bases, leaving 9 bases not matched to a gene. Germline V gives CDR1 KGHSH, CDR2 LQKENI. The CDR3 spells CASSSRQGAAADTQYF. CDR3 in DNA: TGTGCCAGCTCATCTAGACAGGGGGCAGCGGCAGATACGCAGTATTTT. Complete variable domain (other parts from reference TRBV18 and TRBJ2-3): NAGVMQNPRHLVRRRGQEARLRCSPMKGHSHVYWYRQLPEEGLKFMVYLQKENIIDESGMPKERFSAEFPKEGPSILRIQQVVRGDSAAYFCASSSRQGAAADTQYFGPGTRLTVL.

The V call is TRBV19, the J call TRBJ1-2; unclear D gene. The germline V gene has CDR1 LNHDA and CDR2 SQIVND (reference sequence). With 5 bases removed from V and 1 base from J, the gap between germline ends came to 11 bases. The CDR3 covers 14 residues. Written as DNA, the CDR3 is TGTGCCAGTAGTTTTCAACACCTTAACTATGGCTACACCTTC. Translated: CASSFQHLNYGYTF.

V usage is TRBV4-1 and J usage is TRBJ1-1; D is perhaps TRBD1 (5 bases). Deletions cut 0 bases from V and 0 bases from J, with 8 bases between. CDR1 is MGHRA, CDR2 YSYEKL, per germline. This CDR3 has 15 amino acids. The CDR3 sequence is CASSQDRGMNTEAFF. The CDR3 coding sequence is TGCGCCAGCAGCCAAGATCGGGGGATGAACACTGAAGCTTTCTTT.

CDR3 DNA: TGTGCCAGCAGTTCTGCCGGGACTAGCGGGGTTCCGATCTCCTACGAGCAGTACTTC. Translated, it gives CASSSAGTSGVPISYEQYF. The V and J genes are TRBV7-6 and TRBJ2-7; TRBD2 agrees at 13 bases. V was clipped by 6 bases and J by 0 bases; unmatched bases: 14. CDR3 length: 19 residues. Germline assignment: CDR1 SGHVS and CDR2 FNYEAQ.

This clone was recorded only once. CDR3 loop: CASRLAGGTDTQYF. As DNA, the CDR3 is TGTGCCAGCAGACTAGCGGGGGGCACAGATACGCAGTATTTT. The chain joins TRBV2 to TRBJ2-3; 11 nucleotides agree with TRBD2. V lost 6 bases to trimming and J lost 1 base; unmatched junction nucleotides: 0. Germline V lookup: CDR1 SNHLY, CDR2 FYNNEI. CDR3 length: 14 residues.

As for this clone: Compared with germline, one end of the junction differs, possibly owing to a read error. The V and J genes are TRBV7-7 and TRBJ1-6; 10 bases match TRBD1. The CDR3 contains 18 residues. Germline V gene data show CDR1 as SSHAT and CDR2 as FNYEAQ (reference sequence). This chain's CDR3 is CASSEPTTGTGDNSPLHF. As DNA, the CDR3 is TGTGCTAGCAGCGAACCGACGACCGGGACAGGGGATAATTCACCCCTCCACTTT.

This chain uses TRBV5-1 with TRBJ2-5; 7 bases fit TRBD2. The CDR3 has 15 amino acids. V gave up 2 bases and J gave up 1 base; unmatched junction bases: 5. The germline gives CDR1 SGHRS, CDR2 YFSETQ. The CDR3: CASSFGGVSQETQYF. CDR3 nucleotides: TGCGCCAGCAGCTTTGGGGGGGTGTCCCAAGAGACCCAGTACTTC.

The J gene is TRBJ2-3, the V gene TRBV28; tentative D call: TRBD1 (5 bases). V gave up 5 bases and J gave up 1 base, with 10 bases separating them. This CDR3 region has 14 residues. Germline CDR1 and CDR2: MDHEN and SYDVKM. The CDR3 sequence is CASSTTVGTDTQYF. The CDR3 DNA reads TGTGCCAGCAGTACGACAGTGGGCACAGATACGCAGTATTTT. The variable domain in full, completed from reference TRBV28 and TRBJ2-3, reads DVKVTQSSRYLVKRTGEKVFLECVQDMDHENMFWYRQDPGLGLRLIYFSYDVKMKEKGDIPEGYSVSREKKERFSLILESASTNQTSMYLCASSTTVGTDTQYFGPGTRLTVL.

The chain uses TRBV28 and TRBJ1-5; D is undetermined. V was cut by 7 bases and J by 3 bases, with 10 bases left in between. CDR1 MDHEN and CDR2 SYDVKM come from the germline V gene. CDR3 length equals 13 residues. The CDR3 spells CASKWANNQPQHF. As DNA, the CDR3 is TGTGCCAGCAAGTGGGCTAACAATCAGCCCCAGCATTTT.

The chain is built from TRBV6-1 and TRBJ1-2, with D uncertain. The germline CDR1 and CDR2 sequences are MNHNS and SASEGT. Trimming cost V 0 bases and J 0 bases, with 5 bases left between them. The CDR3 consists of 14 residues. In DNA form, the CDR3 reads TGTGCCAGCAGTGAAGCACAGACTAACTATGGCTACACCTTC. Its translation is CASSEAQTNYGYTF.

V usage is TRBV7-9 and J usage is TRBJ1-6, with 10 bases fitting TRBD1. Germline-derived CDR1 and CDR2 are SEHNR and FQNEAQ (reference sequence). V dropped 5 bases and J dropped 2; count of bases not matched to a gene: 12. This CDR3 region has 19 residues. The chain's CDR3 is CASSPGQGFNRTYNSPLHF. The DNA for the CDR3 is TGTGCCAGCAGCCCGGGACAGGGGTTCAATAGGACCTATAATTCACCCCTCCACTTT.